This T cell receptor beta chain was retrieved from a study of regulatory T cells in long-lasting Graves disease. This clonotype was seen at least ten times. What it recognizes is unknown. Described time point: persistent/refractory GD, antithyroid drugs over 5 years with positive TRAb. RNA from PBMCs was the source of the TCR library. The study's findings and limits: It was in persistent disease that TRBV28, TRBJ1-2 and TRBJ2-5 were favored. The analysis examined peripheral blood only and excluded thyroid tissue.

The V segment lost 2 bases and the J segment 4 bases; nucleotides outside the gene matches: 4. This CDR3 is 14 amino acids long. From germline, CDR1 is MDHEN and CDR2 SYDVKM. Library construction for TCR beta used iRepertoire HTBI primers and Arm-PCR of CDR3 regions. TCRdb ran MiXCR on the multiplex PCR reads and lists one entry per CDR3 protein. This table has some 300,000 distinct CDR3 sequences, roughly 21% appearing once. The TCR sequence derives from a female donor with Graves disease. This specimen consisted of peripheral blood mononuclear cells (PBMCs), obtained when the disease was refractory, from a patient treated with antithyroid drugs. The rearrangement joins TRBV28 to TRBJ1-2; the match to TRBD1 covers 7 bases. The CDR3: CASSLDRDGYGYTF. In nucleotides, the CDR3 is TGTGCCAGCAGTTTAGACAGGGATGGCTATGGCTACACCTTC.